Listed below are T cell receptor beta chains from one sample, sequenced in a study of control samples from healthy donors and cancer patients. Generated by immunoSEQ multiplex PCR, the TCRdb table keeps only in-frame clones and is missing some. Of 90,000 to 150,000 clones in the sample, approximately 87% were seen once. Sequencing input: blood. Receptors were obtained from a man in his thirties or forties in good health. The CDR3 runs from the conserved cysteine through the conserved F or W. D genes are given only for firm matches. For some rows the clone size is stated as once, few or many, or as a class when expanded; others skip it.

j_call: TRBJ2-2
clone_size: NA
v_call: TRBV13
d_call: TRBD1
cdr3_nt: TGTGCCAGCAGCCACAGGGGTTATGGGGAGCTGTTTTTT
cdr3_aa: CASSHRGYGELFF

j_call: TRBJ1-4
clone_size: NA
v_call: TRBV20-1
d_call: NA
cdr3_nt: TGCAGTGCCACGACCGGTGAAAAACTGTTTTTT
cdr3_aa: CSATTGEKLFF

j_call: TRBJ1-2
clone_size: NA
v_call: TRBV12-3/TRBV12-4
d_call: NA
cdr3_nt: TGTGCCAGCAGTTTATGGGGCTATGGCTACACCTTC
cdr3_aa: CASSLWGYGYTF

j_call: TRBJ1-5
clone_size: NA
v_call: TRBV11-2
d_call: NA
cdr3_nt: TGTGCCAGCAGCTTAGGGGAGTATCAGCCCCAGCATTTT
cdr3_aa: CASSLGEYQPQHF

j_call: TRBJ1-6
clone_size: once
v_call: TRBV9
d_call: NA
cdr3_nt: TGTGCCAGCAGCGTAACCAGCGGGGGGAATTCACCCCTCCACTTT
cdr3_aa: CASSVTSGGNSPLHF

j_call: TRBJ1-2
clone_size: NA
v_call: TRBV27
d_call: TRBD1
cdr3_nt: TGTGCCAGTAGAAAACAGGGGAGTAACTATGGCTACACCTTC
cdr3_aa: CASRKQGSNYGYTF

j_call: TRBJ1-1
clone_size: NA
v_call: TRBV4-1
d_call: TRBD1
cdr3_nt: TGCGCCAGCAGCGAGGGAGGGACAGGGATGAACACTGAAGCTTTCTTT
cdr3_aa: CASSEGGTGMNTEAFF

j_call: TRBJ2-2
clone_size: NA
v_call: TRBV5-1
d_call: NA
cdr3_nt: TGCGCCAGCAGCTTCCGGGGAGCCGCCGGGGAGCTGTTTTTT
cdr3_aa: CASSFRGAAGELFF

j_call: TRBJ2-5
clone_size: NA
v_call: TRBV15
d_call: TRBD1
cdr3_nt: TGTGCCACCAGCGGGGACAGGTTCGCTGGCACGGAGAAGAAGACCCAGTACTTC
cdr3_aa: CATSGDRFAGTEKKTQYF

j_call: TRBJ2-2
clone_size: NA
v_call: TRBV5-1
d_call: TRBD1
cdr3_nt: TGCGCCAGCAGCTCGGGACAGGGGGCTTTGGCCGGGGAGCTGTTTTTT
cdr3_aa: CASSSGQGALAGELFF

j_call: TRBJ1-2
clone_size: NA
v_call: TRBV6-5
d_call: NA
cdr3_nt: TGTGCCAGCAGCCGTGGAGGGAACTATGGCTACACCTTC
cdr3_aa: CASSRGGNYGYTF

j_call: TRBJ2-3
clone_size: once
v_call: TRBV9
d_call: NA
cdr3_nt: TGTGCCAGCAGCGCCCGCCCTAGCACAGATACGCAGTATTTT
cdr3_aa: CASSARPSTDTQYF

j_call: TRBJ1-1
clone_size: NA
v_call: TRBV10-3
d_call: NA
cdr3_nt: TGTGCCATCAGTGAAATAGTGAACACTGAAGCTTTCTTT
cdr3_aa: CAISEIVNTEAFF

j_call: TRBJ2-7
clone_size: NA
v_call: TRBV24-1
d_call: NA
cdr3_nt: TGTGCCACCAGTGATGGGGTTAGGGGCTCCTACGAGCAGTACTTC
cdr3_aa: CATSDGVRGSYEQYF

j_call: TRBJ1-1
clone_size: once
v_call: TRBV12-3/TRBV12-4
d_call: NA
cdr3_nt: TGTGCCTCCGGGAGGCAGGAGAACACTGAAGCTTTCTTT
cdr3_aa: CASGRQENTEAFF

j_call: TRBJ2-3
clone_size: NA
v_call: TRBV24-1
d_call: TRBD1
cdr3_nt: TGTGCCACCAGTGAGGGGACAGGGTGGGACAACACAGATACGCAGTATTTT
cdr3_aa: CATSEGTGWDNTDTQYF

j_call: TRBJ2-2
clone_size: NA
v_call: TRBV10-3
d_call: NA
cdr3_nt: TGTGCCATCAGAAATAGGGCAGTCACCGGGGAGCTGTTTTTT
cdr3_aa: CAIRNRAVTGELFF

j_call: TRBJ1-5
clone_size: NA
v_call: TRBV5-6
d_call: NA
cdr3_nt: TGTGCCAGCAGCTTGAAGGGGGTGGTACGTCAGCCCCAGCATTTT
cdr3_aa: CASSLKGVVRQPQHF

j_call: TRBJ2-2
clone_size: NA
v_call: TRBV7-2
d_call: NA
cdr3_nt: TGTGCCAGCAGCCTGGGTACAGGGCTTGGCGGGGAGCTGTTTTTT
cdr3_aa: CASSLGTGLGGELFF

j_call: TRBJ2-2
clone_size: NA
v_call: TRBV28
d_call: TRBD2
cdr3_nt: TGTGCCAGCTTAGCGGGGGGGAACACCGGGGAGCTGTTTTTT
cdr3_aa: CASLAGGNTGELFF

j_call: TRBJ2-7
clone_size: few
v_call: TRBV10-3
d_call: TRBD2
cdr3_nt: TGTGCCATCAGCGGGACTAGCTCCTACGAGCAGTACTTC
cdr3_aa: CAISGTSSYEQYF

j_call: TRBJ2-5
clone_size: NA
v_call: TRBV6-5
d_call: NA
cdr3_nt: TGTGCCAGCAGCCTGAACGACAGGGAGGGAGGGACCCAGTACTTC
cdr3_aa: CASSLNDREGGTQYF

j_call: TRBJ2-3
clone_size: NA
v_call: TRBV5-1
d_call: NA
cdr3_nt: TGCGCCAGCAGCTCCGGCCGGAGGGGACGTAGCACAGATACGCAGTATTTT
cdr3_aa: CASSSGRRGRSTDTQYF

j_call: TRBJ2-1
clone_size: NA
v_call: TRBV6-5
d_call: NA
cdr3_nt: TGTGCCAGCCGGACAGAAATCAATGAGCAGTTCTTC
cdr3_aa: CASRTEINEQFF

j_call: TRBJ2-3
clone_size: NA
v_call: TRBV5-1
d_call: NA
cdr3_nt: TGCGCCAGCAGCTTGTGGGAGCGGACAGATACGCAGTATTTT
cdr3_aa: CASSLWERTDTQYF

j_call: TRBJ2-2
clone_size: NA
v_call: TRBV6-6
d_call: NA
cdr3_nt: TGTGCCAGCAGTGGGGGGCAGAACACCGGGGAGCTGTTTTTT
cdr3_aa: CASSGGQNTGELFF

j_call: TRBJ1-4
clone_size: once
v_call: TRBV4-1
d_call: NA
cdr3_nt: TGCGCCAGCAGCCGTCAAACTAATGAAAAACTGTTTTTT
cdr3_aa: CASSRQTNEKLFF

j_call: TRBJ1-3
clone_size: once
v_call: TRBV12-5
d_call: NA
cdr3_nt: TGTGCTAGTGGTTTAGGACATAGCTCTGGAAACACCATATATTTT
cdr3_aa: CASGLGHSSGNTIYF

j_call: TRBJ1-4
clone_size: NA
v_call: TRBV25-1
d_call: NA
cdr3_nt: TGTGCCAGCAGTGAATATGTAGGGTCTAATGAAAAACTGTTTTTT
cdr3_aa: CASSEYVGSNEKLFF

j_call: TRBJ1-1
clone_size: once
v_call: TRBV6-5
d_call: NA
cdr3_nt: TGTGCCAGCAGTTACGCAGGGAACACTGAAGCTTTCTTT
cdr3_aa: CASSYAGNTEAFF

j_call: TRBJ1-4
clone_size: NA
v_call: TRBV3-1/TRBV3-2
d_call: NA
cdr3_nt: TGTGCCAGCAGCCGGGGTGAAAAACTGTTTTTT
cdr3_aa: CASSRGEKLFF

j_call: TRBJ2-3
clone_size: few
v_call: TRBV19
d_call: NA
cdr3_nt: TGTGCCAGTGGTCTTACTAGCACAGATACGCAGTATTTT
cdr3_aa: CASGLTSTDTQYF

j_call: TRBJ2-1
clone_size: NA
v_call: TRBV5-1
d_call: NA
cdr3_nt: TGCGCCAGCAGCTTGGAAGGCGGGGAGGACAATGAGCAGTTCTTC
cdr3_aa: CASSLEGGEDNEQFF

j_call: TRBJ1-2
clone_size: once
v_call: TRBV10-3
d_call: NA
cdr3_nt: TGTGCCATTACAGGGAAGCCGGCTAACTATGGCTACACCTTC
cdr3_aa: CAITGKPANYGYTF

j_call: TRBJ1-1
clone_size: NA
v_call: TRBV28
d_call: NA
cdr3_nt: TGTGCCAGCAACTGGGGAGGGAACACTGAAGCTTTCTTT
cdr3_aa: CASNWGGNTEAFF

j_call: TRBJ1-4
clone_size: NA
v_call: TRBV15
d_call: NA
cdr3_nt: TGTGCCACCAGCAGAGATCGAGGGGGAGGCGAAAAACTGTTTTTT
cdr3_aa: CATSRDRGGGEKLFF

j_call: TRBJ1-5
clone_size: NA
v_call: TRBV6-1
d_call: NA
cdr3_nt: TGTGCCAGCAGTGAAAGCGCAGATGGAAATCAGCCCCAGCATTTT
cdr3_aa: CASSESADGNQPQHF